The source of this TCR beta chain is a study of blood T cell repertoires in COVID-19. Overall study: Spain, Italy and the United States supplied samples that represented acute and convalescent COVID-19. Sources were T cells, B-cell-depleted T cells, or PBMCs; the material itself was cDNA or gDNA.

In the authors' workflow: Counts of nucleated cells, estimated from reference gene primer amplification, were obtained. The data were produced by immunoSEQ multiplex PCR, yet TCRdb's version contains in-frame clones alone and is incomplete. V and J calls and clone size are copied from that table; D and trimming were computed from the DNA. The sample yields 200,000 to 300,000 clones, roughly four fifths seen once. Looked up from germline, CDR1 is DFQATT and CDR2 is SNEGSKA (reference sequence). This CDR3 is 12 amino acids long. V was shortened by 3 bases and J by 2 bases, with 7 bases between the two germline ends.

The TCR comes from a man aged 50 to 60 with acute or convalescent COVID-19. This chain connects TRBV20-1 to TRBJ1-2; D unclear. The source material was peripheral blood. The CDR3 sequence is CSASHWNYGYTF. The CDR3 DNA follows: TGCAGTGCTAGTCACTGGAACTATGGCTACACCTTC.